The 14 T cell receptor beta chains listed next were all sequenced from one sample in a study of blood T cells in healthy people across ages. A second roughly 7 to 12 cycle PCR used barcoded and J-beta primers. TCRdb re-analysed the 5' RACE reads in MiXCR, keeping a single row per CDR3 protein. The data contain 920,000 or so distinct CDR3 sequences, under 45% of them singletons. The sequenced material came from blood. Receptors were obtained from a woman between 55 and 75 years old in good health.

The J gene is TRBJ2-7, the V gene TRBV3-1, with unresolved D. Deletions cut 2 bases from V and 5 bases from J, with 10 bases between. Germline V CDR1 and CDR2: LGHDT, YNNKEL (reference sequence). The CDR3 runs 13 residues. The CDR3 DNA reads TGTGCCAGCAGCCAACCCCCCCCGGACGAGCAGTACTTC. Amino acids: CASSQPPPDEQYF.

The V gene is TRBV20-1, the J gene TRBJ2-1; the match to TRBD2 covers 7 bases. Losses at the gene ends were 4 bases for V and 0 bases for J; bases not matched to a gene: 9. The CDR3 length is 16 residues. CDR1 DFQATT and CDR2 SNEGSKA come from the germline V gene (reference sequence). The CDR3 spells CSAMGRDSSSYNEQFF. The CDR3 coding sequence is TGCAGTGCTATGGGGAGGGACTCGAGCTCCTACAATGAGCAGTTCTTC.

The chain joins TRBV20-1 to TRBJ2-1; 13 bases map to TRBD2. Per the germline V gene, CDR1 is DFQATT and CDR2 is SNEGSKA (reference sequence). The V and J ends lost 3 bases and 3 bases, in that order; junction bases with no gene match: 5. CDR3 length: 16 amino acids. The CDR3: CSASGTSGMNYNEQFF. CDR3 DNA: TGCAGTGCTAGCGGGACTAGCGGGATGAACTACAATGAGCAGTTCTTC.

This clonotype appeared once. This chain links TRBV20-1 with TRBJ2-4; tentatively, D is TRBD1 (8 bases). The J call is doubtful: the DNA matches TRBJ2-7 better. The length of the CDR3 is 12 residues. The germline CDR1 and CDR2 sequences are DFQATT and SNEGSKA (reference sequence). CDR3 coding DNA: TGCAGTGCTAAGGACAGGGAGGGCGAGCAGTACTTC. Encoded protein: CSAKDREGEQYF.

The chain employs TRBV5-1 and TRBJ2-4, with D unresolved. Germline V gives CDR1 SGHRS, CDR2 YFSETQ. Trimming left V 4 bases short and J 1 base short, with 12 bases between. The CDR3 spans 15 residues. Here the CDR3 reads CASSLTNGAKNIQYF. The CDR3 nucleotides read TGCGCCAGCAGCCTAACGAACGGGGCCAAAAACATTCAGTACTTC.

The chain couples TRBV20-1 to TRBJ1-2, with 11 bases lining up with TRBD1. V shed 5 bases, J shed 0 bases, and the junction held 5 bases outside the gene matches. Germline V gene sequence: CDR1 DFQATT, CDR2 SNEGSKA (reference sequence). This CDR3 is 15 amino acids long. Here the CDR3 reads CSAPDRGPTNYGYTF. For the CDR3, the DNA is TGCAGTGCTCCGGACAGGGGGCCGACTAACTATGGCTACACCTTC.

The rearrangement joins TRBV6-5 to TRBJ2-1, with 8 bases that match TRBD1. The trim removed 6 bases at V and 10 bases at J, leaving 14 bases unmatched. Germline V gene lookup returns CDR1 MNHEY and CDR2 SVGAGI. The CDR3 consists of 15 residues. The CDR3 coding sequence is TGTGCCAGCAGGTTGGACAGGGCGAACTCCTACGAGCAGTTCTTC. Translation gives CASRLDRANSYEQFF.

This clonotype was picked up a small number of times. The CDR3 bases are TGTGCCAGCTCATTAAGACAAGTTCAAGAGACCCAGTACTTC. Translating it yields CASSLRQVQETQYF. The chain combines TRBV18 with TRBJ2-5; D gene uncertain. V lost 5 bases and J 2 bases, leaving 12 bases between the germline ends. CDR1 KGHSH and CDR2 LQKENI come from the germline V gene. The length of the CDR3 is 14 residues. The full variable domain, completed using reference TRBV18 and TRBJ2-5, is NAGVMQNPRHLVRRRGQEARLRCSPMKGHSHVYWYRQLPEEGLKFMVYLQKENIIDESGMPKERFSAEFPKEGPSILRIQQVVRGDSAAYFCASSLRQVQETQYFGPGTRLLVL.

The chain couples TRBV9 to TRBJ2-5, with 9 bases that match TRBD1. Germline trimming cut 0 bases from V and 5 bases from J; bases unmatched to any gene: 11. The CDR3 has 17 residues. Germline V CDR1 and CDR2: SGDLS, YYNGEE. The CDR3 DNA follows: TGTGCCAGCAGCGTAGCCCGACAGGGGGGGGATTGGGAGACCCAGTACTTC. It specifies CASSVARQGGDWETQYF.

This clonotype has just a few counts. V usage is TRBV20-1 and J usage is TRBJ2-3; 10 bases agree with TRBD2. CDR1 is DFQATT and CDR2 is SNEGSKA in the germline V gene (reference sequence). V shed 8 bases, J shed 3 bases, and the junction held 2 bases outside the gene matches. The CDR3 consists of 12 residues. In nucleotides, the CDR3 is TGCAGTAGCGGGAGGGCAACAGATACGCAGTATTTT. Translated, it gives CSSGRATDTQYF.

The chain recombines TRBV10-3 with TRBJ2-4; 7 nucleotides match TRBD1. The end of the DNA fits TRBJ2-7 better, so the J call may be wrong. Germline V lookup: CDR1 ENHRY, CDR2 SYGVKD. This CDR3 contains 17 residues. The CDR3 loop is CAISEAAGGASGYEQYF. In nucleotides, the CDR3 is TGTGCCATCAGTGAGGCTGCAGGGGGAGCGTCGGGTTACGAGCAGTACTTC.

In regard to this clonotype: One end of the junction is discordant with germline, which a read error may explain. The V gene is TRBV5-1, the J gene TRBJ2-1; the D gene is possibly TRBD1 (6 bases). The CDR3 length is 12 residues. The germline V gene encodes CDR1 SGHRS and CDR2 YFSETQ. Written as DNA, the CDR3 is TGCGCCAGCAGTGGACAGCACAATGAGCAGGTCTTC. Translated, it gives CASSGQHNEQVF.

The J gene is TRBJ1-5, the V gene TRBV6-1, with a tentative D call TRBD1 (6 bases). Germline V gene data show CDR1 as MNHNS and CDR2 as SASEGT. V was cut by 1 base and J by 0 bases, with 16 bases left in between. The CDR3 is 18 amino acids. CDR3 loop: CASSEVLGGAYSNQPQHF. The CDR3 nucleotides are TGTGCCAGCAGTGAAGTCCTTGGGGGGGCGTATAGCAATCAGCCCCAGCATTTT.

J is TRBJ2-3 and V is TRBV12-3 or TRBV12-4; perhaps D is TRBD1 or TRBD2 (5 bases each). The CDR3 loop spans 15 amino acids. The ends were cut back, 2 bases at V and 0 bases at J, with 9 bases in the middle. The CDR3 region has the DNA TGTGCCAGCAGTTTATGGGACGAAAGCACAGATACGCAGTATTTT. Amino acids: CASSLWDESTDTQYF.